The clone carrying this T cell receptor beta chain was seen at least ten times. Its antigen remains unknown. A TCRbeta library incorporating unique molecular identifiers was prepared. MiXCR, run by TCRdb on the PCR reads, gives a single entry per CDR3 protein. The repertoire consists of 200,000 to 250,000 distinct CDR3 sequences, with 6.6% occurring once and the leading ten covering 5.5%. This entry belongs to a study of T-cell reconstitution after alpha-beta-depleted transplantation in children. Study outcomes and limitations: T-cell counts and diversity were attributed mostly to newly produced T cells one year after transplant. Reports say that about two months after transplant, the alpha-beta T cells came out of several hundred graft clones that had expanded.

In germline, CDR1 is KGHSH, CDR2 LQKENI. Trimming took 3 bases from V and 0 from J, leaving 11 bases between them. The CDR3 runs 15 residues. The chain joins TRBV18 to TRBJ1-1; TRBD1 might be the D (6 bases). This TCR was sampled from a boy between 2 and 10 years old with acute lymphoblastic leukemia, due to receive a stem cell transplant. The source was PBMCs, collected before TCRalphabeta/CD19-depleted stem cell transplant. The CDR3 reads CASSPATGLNTEAFF. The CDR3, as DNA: TGTGCCAGCTCACCGGCGACAGGACTGAACACTGAAGCTTTCTTT.